This entry lists 27 T cell receptor beta chains sequenced from one sample in a study of identical twins (dated by TCRdb to 2016 to 2018). Libraries were made using 5' RACE. Sequencing was performed on an Illumina HiSeq 2000. TCRdb handled the public reads itself, with Q25 trimming in fastp and clone calling in MiXCR, and kept productive beta chains. Identical CDR3 proteins give one entry, which carries the most common genes and DNA. The sample yields some 210,000 distinct CDR3 sequences; 15% to 20% were counted once. 40% to 45% of the sample rests with the top ten. The data were also submitted as part of a second study, on T cells expressing NK-cell markers.

The sequencing sample was made of CD8+ T cells sorted from blood. Source of these receptors: a woman aged 18-29 years in good health.

This clonotype has just a few counts. The chain couples TRBV5-6 to TRBJ2-2; no clear D. This CDR3 region has 14 residues. CDR1 SGHDT and CDR2 YYEEEE come from the germline V gene. The germline V and J ends were trimmed by 6 bases and 0 bases, with 9 bases remaining between them. CDR3 protein: CASTPGPNTGELFF. The CDR3 bases are TGTGCCAGCACCCCCGGGCCGAACACCGGGGAGCTGTTTTTT. Variable domain in full (rest from reference TRBV5-6 and TRBJ2-2): DAGVTQSPTHLIKTRGQQVTLRCSPKSGHDTVSWYQQALGQGPQFIFQYYEEEERQRGNFPDRFSGHQFPNYSSELNVNALLLGDSALYLCASTPGPNTGELFFGEGSRLTVL.

This chain links TRBV20-1 with TRBJ2-7; no clear D. Germline V gene lookup returns CDR1 DFQATT and CDR2 SNEGSKA (reference sequence). Trimming stripped 1 base from V and 1 base from J, with 11 bases between. This CDR3 has 14 residues. The chain's CDR3 is CSARGTDPSYEQYF. The DNA of the CDR3 is TGCAGTGCTAGAGGGACGGACCCTTCCTACGAGCAGTACTTC.

The chain couples TRBV25-1 to TRBJ2-3, with a possible D match to TRBD1 (6 bases). V lost 4 bases and J lost 6, with 17 bases in between. The germline V gene has CDR1 MGHDK and CDR2 SYGVNS. The CDR3 length is 15 residues. The CDR3 is CASSAQGLIPDTQYF. The CDR3 nucleotides are TGTGCCAGCAGTGCGCAGGGGCTGATTCCGGATACGCAGTATTTT.

J is TRBJ2-1 and V is TRBV12-3 or TRBV12-4, with D maybe TRBD1 (5 bases). This CDR3 is built from 13 residues. Trimming took 4 bases from V and 3 from J, leaving 7 bases between them. For the CDR3, the DNA is TGTGCCAGCAGTTACGACAGCTACAATGAGCAGTTCTTC. It codes for CASSYDSYNEQFF.

This chain uses TRBV7-2 with TRBJ2-5; D gene uncertain. Trimming shortened V by 5 bases and J by 2 bases, and 15 bases separated the two germline ends. The V gene's germline CDR1 is SGHTA and CDR2 FQGNSA. The CDR3 extends over 15 amino acids. For the CDR3, the DNA is TGTGCCAGCAGCGACGGGTGGGCGCCGCAAGAGACCCAGTACTTC. It encodes CASSDGWAPQETQYF.

This clonotype appeared many times. The chain employs TRBV5-6 and TRBJ2-5; 9 bases match TRBD2. CDR3 size: 15 residues. V lost 2 bases to trimming and J lost 1 base; unmatched junction nucleotides: 3. The germline V gene has CDR1 SGHDT and CDR2 YYEEEE. In DNA form, the CDR3 reads TGTGCCAGCAGCTTTTCGACTAGCGGCCAAGAGACCCAGTACTTC. This sequence encodes CASSFSTSGQETQYF.

The rearrangement links TRBV7-8 to TRBJ2-7, with TRBD2 matching over 7 bases. CDR3 length: 15 residues. In germline, CDR1 is SGHVS, CDR2 FQNEAQ. V trimming: 2 bases; J trimming: 3 bases; junction bases outside the gene matches: 7. CDR3 in amino acids: CASSLLSGIGYEQYF. In DNA form, the CDR3 reads TGTGCCAGCAGCTTATTAAGCGGGATAGGCTACGAGCAGTACTTC.

This clonotype turned up a few times. V gene TRBV12-5 combines with J gene TRBJ2-7; TRBD1 agrees at 7 bases. V shed 9 bases, J shed 3 bases, and the junction held 11 bases outside the gene matches. The germline CDR1 and CDR2 sequences are LGHNT and FRNRAP. The CDR3 has 14 amino acids. The CDR3 DNA reads as TGTGCTAGGGACACTGACAGGGTTGTCTACGAGCAGTACTTC. The encoded protein is CARDTDRVVYEQYF. The full variable domain, with the rest looked up from reference TRBV12-5 and TRBJ2-7, is DARVTQTPRHKVTEMGQEVTMRCQPILGHNTVFWYRQTMMQGLELLAYFRNRAPLDDSGMPKDRFSAEMPDATLATLKIQPSEPRDSAVYFCARDTDRVVYEQYFGPGTRLTVT.

In its sample, this clonotype was seen a few times. The chain links TRBV6-1 to TRBJ1-3; D gene uncertain. The length of the CDR3 is 14 residues. The germline V gene has CDR1 MNHNS and CDR2 SASEGT. V was trimmed by 8 bases and J by 2 bases, leaving 13 bases between them. The chain's CDR3 is CASSPGEPGNTIYF. The CDR3 DNA reads TGTGCCAGCTCACCGGGAGAGCCTGGAAACACCATATATTTT.

The gene calls are TRBV4-1 and TRBJ2-1; TRBD2 matches 9 bases. Germline CDR1 reads MGHRA; CDR2 reads YSYEKL. This CDR3 contains 17 residues. Losses at the gene ends were 0 bases for V and 7 bases for J; bases not matched to a gene: 10. The CDR3 reads CASSQDRDSGSFNEQFF. The CDR3 bases are TGCGCCAGCAGCCAAGATCGGGATAGCGGGAGTTTTAATGAGCAGTTCTTC.

This clonotype was seen a few times. CDR3 residues: CASSLLAGGPGNEQFF. The CDR3, as DNA: TGTGCCAGCAGTTTACTAGCGGGGGGGCCGGGGAATGAGCAGTTCTTC. V is TRBV12-3 or TRBV12-4 and J is TRBJ2-1; the match to TRBD2 covers 12 bases. Trimming removed 2 bases from V and 7 bases from J; junction bases left unmatched: 6. The CDR3 contains 16 residues.

This clonotype was observed a few times. V gene TRBV5-1 combines with J gene TRBJ2-1; 8 nucleotides agree with TRBD2. Germline CDR1 and CDR2: SGHRS and YFSETQ. CDR3 length: 14 amino acids. The V and J ends lost 8 bases and 7 bases, in that order; junction bases with no gene match: 11. CDR3 sequence reads: CASRAGGARNEQFF. For the CDR3, the DNA is TGCGCCAGTCGGGCCGGGGGGGCTCGTAATGAGCAGTTCTTC.

The chain couples TRBV7-9 to TRBJ1-5; TRBD1 aligns across 7 bases. The CDR3 sequence is 15 residues long. CDR1 and CDR2 from the germline V gene are SEHNR and FQNEAQ (reference sequence). V dropped 5 bases and J dropped 5; count of bases not matched to a gene: 9. This chain's CDR3 is CASSPYDRADQPQHF. In DNA form, the CDR3 reads TGTGCCAGCAGCCCTTATGACAGGGCTGATCAGCCCCAGCATTTT. The variable domain in full, completed from reference TRBV7-9 and TRBJ1-5, reads DTGVSQNPRHKITKRGQNVTFRCDPISEHNRLYWYRQTLGQGPEFLTYFQNEAQLEKSRLLSDRFSAERPKGSFSTLEIQRTEQGDSAMYLCASSPYDRADQPQHFGDGTRLSIL.

This clonotype was recorded a few times. The chain joins TRBV13 to TRBJ2-7; TRBD2 matches 9 bases. The CDR3 sequence is 17 residues long. The ends lost 0 bases at V and 5 bases at J; junction bases unmatched: 11. Germline assignment: CDR1 PRHDT and CDR2 FYEKMQ (reference sequence). The CDR3 coding sequence is TGTGCCAGCAGCTTAGGCGCAGCGGGACTAGCATCGGACGAGCAGTACTTC. This sequence encodes CASSLGAAGLASDEQYF.

The rearrangement joins TRBV9 to TRBJ2-1, with D tentatively TRBD2 (6 bases). CDR1 is SGDLS, CDR2 YYNGEE, per germline. The CDR3 contains 16 residues. Trimming shortened V by 3 bases and J by 0 bases, and 13 bases separated the two germline ends. CDR3 nucleotides: TGTGCCAGCAGCGCCCCCGGGACTTCCTCCTACAATGAGCAGTTCTTC. Translating gives CASSAPGTSSYNEQFF.

This chain joins TRBV20-1 and TRBJ1-1, with a possible D match to TRBD1 (5 bases). V was shortened by 5 bases and J by 5 bases, with 15 bases between the two germline ends. This CDR3 has 13 residues. From germline, CDR1 is DFQATT and CDR2 SNEGSKA (reference sequence). CDR3 DNA sequence: TGCAGTGCTCAGGGCAGGGCGGGAACTGAAGCTTTCTTT. This translates into CSAQGRAGTEAFF.

This clonotype has a count of ten or more. The CDR3 DNA follows: TGTGCCACCAGTGATACAGGACAGGGTCAGGAGCAGTTCTTC. As protein: CATSDTGQGQEQFF. The V call is TRBV24-1, the J call TRBJ2-1, with 8 positions matching TRBD1. The V segment lost 3 bases and the J segment 10 bases; nucleotides outside the gene matches: 7. Germline assignment: CDR1 KGHDR and CDR2 SFDVKD. The CDR3 totals 14 residues.

The rearrangement links TRBV9 to TRBJ1-1; 7 bases map to TRBD1. Germline V lookup: CDR1 SGDLS, CDR2 YYNGEE. This CDR3 has 13 residues. Trimming at V came to 3 bases and at J to 8 bases, leaving 7 bases not matched to a gene. The CDR3 loop is CASSGRGQPEAFF. The DNA of the CDR3 is TGTGCCAGCAGCGGGAGGGGACAGCCAGAAGCTTTCTTT.

This clonotype has just a few counts. The V gene is TRBV12-3 or TRBV12-4, the J gene TRBJ2-3; no clear D gene. CDR3 length equals 12 residues. V lost 6 bases and J 5 bases, leaving 9 bases between the germline ends. The CDR3 spells CASRDLGDTQYF. As DNA, the CDR3 is TGTGCCAGCAGGGACCTGGGAGATACGCAGTATTTT.

A few counts support this clonotype. The chain combines TRBV27 with TRBJ2-7; 7 bases are a match to TRBD2. The CDR3 sequence is 15 residues long. In germline, CDR1 is MNHEY, CDR2 SMNVEV (reference sequence). J gave up 2 bases and V 2 bases, and 6 bases lay outside the gene matches. The CDR3 sequence: CASSLRDYQTYEQYF. The CDR3 DNA is TGTGCCAGCAGTTTAAGGGACTACCAAACCTACGAGCAGTACTTC.

The chain carries TRBV15 and TRBJ2-2; 7 bases line up with TRBD2. In germline, CDR1 is LNHNV, CDR2 YYDKDF (reference sequence). The length of the CDR3 is 14 residues. The ends lost 4 bases at V and 5 bases at J; junction bases unmatched: 4. CDR3: CATSILRGTGELFF. The DNA of the CDR3 is TGTGCCACCAGCATCCTGCGGGGGACCGGGGAGCTGTTTTTT.

This clonotype was seen only a few times. The gene calls are TRBV25-1 and TRBJ1-1; the D gene is possibly TRBD1 (5 bases). Germline CDR1 MGHDK, CDR2 SYGVNS. There are 13 residues in the CDR3. Trimming cost V 6 bases and J 3 bases, with 11 bases left between them. The CDR3, as DNA: TGTGCCAGCAGGCTGACAGATTACACTGAAGCTTTCTTT. Its translation: CASRLTDYTEAFF. The full variable domain, in which reference TRBV25-1 and TRBJ1-1 provide the parts outside the CDR3, is EADIYQTPRYLVIGTGKKITLECSQTMGHDKMYWYQQDPGMELHLIHYSYGVNSTEKGDLSSESTVSRIRTEHFPLTLESARPSHTSQYLCASRLTDYTEAFFGQGTRLTVV.

This clonotype was seen only a few times. The chain employs TRBV6-1 and TRBJ1-1, with D uncertain. This CDR3 is 13 amino acids long. Deletions cut 6 bases from V and 1 base from J, with 9 bases between. CDR1 is MNHNS and CDR2 is SASEGT in the germline V gene. This CDR3 reads CASRQAKNTEAFF. In nucleotides, the CDR3 is TGTGCCAGCAGACAAGCCAAGAACACTGAAGCTTTCTTT.

The table lists this clonotype with a few counts. CDR3 nucleotides: TGTGCCACCAGTGATTCCTTATCCCTAGAGCAGTTCTTC. It yields the protein CATSDSLSLEQFF. The chain recombines TRBV24-1 with TRBJ2-1; no reliable D call. CDR3 length: 13 amino acids. Germline values: CDR1 KGHDR, CDR2 SFDVKD. V dropped 2 bases and J dropped 10 bases, with 11 bases sitting between them.

V and J are TRBV7-8 and TRBJ2-1, with 14 bases aligning to TRBD2. CDR1 and CDR2 from the germline V gene are SGHVS and FQNEAQ. V was pared by 2 bases and J by 9 bases, with 15 bases of the junction left unmatched. The CDR3 length is 19 residues. CDR3 protein: CASSLSGSGTSGGAGEQFF. The CDR3 DNA reads as TGTGCCAGCAGCTTAAGCGGGTCCGGGACTAGCGGGGGTGCTGGTGAGCAGTTCTTC.

V and J are TRBV2 and TRBJ2-3; D is unresolved. V lost 7 bases, J lost 6 bases, and 20 bases lay in between. The CDR3 totals 15 residues. CDR1 and CDR2 from the germline V gene are SNHLY and FYNNEI. In DNA form, the CDR3 reads TGTGCCAGCAACGTCGGTATAGGGTATGAGGATACGCAGTATTTT. It codes for CASNVGIGYEDTQYF.

The genes are TRBV10-1 and TRBJ2-3; D is uncertain. The CDR3 length is 14 residues. V lost 3 bases and J 1 base, leaving 8 bases between the germline ends. Germline lookup yields CDR1 WNHNN and CDR2 SYGVQD (reference sequence). The CDR3: CASSDSVRTDTQYF. For the CDR3, the DNA is TGCGCCAGCAGTGATTCCGTCCGCACAGATACGCAGTATTTT.